Reported below is one T cell receptor beta chain. As yet, its antigen is unknown. Germline V lookup: CDR1 MNHEY, CDR2 SMNVEV (reference sequence). The CDR3 contains 13 residues. Trimming stripped 7 bases from V and 6 bases from J, with 12 bases between. Uncontrolled infection, other autoimmune disease, pregnancy and lactation each barred patients from inclusion. Clinical symptoms, serum thyroxine, TRAb, thyroid ultrasound and orbital computed tomography informed diagnoses. This sample stems from a study of T cells in Graves' hyperthyroidism and ophthalmopathy. Whole-study findings and limits: Researchers found most expanded thyroid clonotypes above 0.001 in blood as well. Stable hyperthyroidism was separated from ophthalmopathy by a model based on 13 V-J features.

The source material, RNA transcripts, was used to amplify TCR beta CDR3 regions. First-round RT-PCR of the TCR CDR3 relied on the HTBI primer set. MiXCR, run by TCRdb on the multiplex PCR reads, gives a single entry per CDR3 protein. There are approximately 720,000 distinct CDR3 sequences in the sample; about 17% occur only once, and over 15% lies in the top ten. This sequence originates from a woman aged 45-60 years with Graves' hyperthyroidism that later progressed to Graves' ophthalmopathy. The J gene is TRBJ2-2, the V gene TRBV27; D is uncertain. Sequencing was carried out using blood. The CDR3 bases are TGTGCCAGCACCTGGGGTTGGTCCGGGGAGCTGTTTTTT. Protein sequence: CASTWGWSGELFF.